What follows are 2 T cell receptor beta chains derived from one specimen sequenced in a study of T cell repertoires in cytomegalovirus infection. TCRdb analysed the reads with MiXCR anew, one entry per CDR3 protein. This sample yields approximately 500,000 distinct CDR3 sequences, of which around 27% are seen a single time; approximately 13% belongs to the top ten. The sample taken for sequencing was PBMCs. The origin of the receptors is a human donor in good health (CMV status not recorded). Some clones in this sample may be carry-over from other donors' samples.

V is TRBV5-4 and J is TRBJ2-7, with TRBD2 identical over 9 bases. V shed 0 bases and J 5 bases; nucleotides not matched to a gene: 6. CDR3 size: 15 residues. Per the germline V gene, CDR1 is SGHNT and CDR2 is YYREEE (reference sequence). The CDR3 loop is CASSLAGLALNEQYV. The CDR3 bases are TGTGCCAGCAGCTTGGCGGGACTAGCTCTCAACGAGCAGTACGTC.

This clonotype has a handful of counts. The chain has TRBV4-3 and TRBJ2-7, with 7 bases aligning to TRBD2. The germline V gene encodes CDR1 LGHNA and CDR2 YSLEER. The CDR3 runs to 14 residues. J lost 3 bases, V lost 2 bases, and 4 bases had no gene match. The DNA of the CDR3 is TGCGCCAGCAGCCAACGGGGGGTTGACTACGAGCAGTACGTC. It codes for CASSQRGVDYEQYV.